The T cell receptor (beta chain) under discussion was sequenced for a study of cytomegalovirus exposure and HLA in healthy donors. Study-wide findings and caveats: As immune exposure information, only CMV serostatus was available. In a later analysis, common viral pathogens appeared linked to several of the most significant clusters. For most TCR beta V segments, an earlier analysis put the productive rate at about 90% or about 30% of the time. The authors later found most CMV-associated TCR beta chains appeared HLA-restricted.

A remark on this clone: The target antigen is unknown.

The germline gives CDR1 SEHNR, CDR2 FQNEAQ (reference sequence). Unmatched junction bases numbered 1, after V lost 4 bases and J lost 5 bases. The CDR3 has 13 amino acids. The primer mix had 60 Vbeta and 13 Jbeta primers. Clones were read by immunoSEQ multiplex PCR, and TCRdb kept only the in-frame ones, dropping some. Here the sample spans about 180,000 clones, about 85% being singletons. The genes are TRBV7-9 and TRBJ2-5; TRBD2 matches 10 bases. The source of this sequence is a boy between 2 and 10 years old in good health and CMV-seronegative. Material for sequencing was PBMCs. For the CDR3, the DNA is TGTGCCAGCAGCTGGGGACTAGCGGAGACCCAGTACTTC. Translating it yields CASSWGLAETQYF.